This entry lists 30 T cell receptor beta chains sequenced from one sample in a study of blood T cells in healthy people across ages. The authors ran a second PCR of 7 to 11 cycles using a sample-barcoded 5' primer and a J-beta primer mix. TCRdb passed the 5' RACE reads through MiXCR, listing each CDR3 protein once. The data show around 1,800,000 distinct CDR3 sequences, 35% to 50% seen once. The sequencing input was blood. The receptors shown here come from a human donor in good health.

The CDR3 loop is CASGWGITEAFF. For the CDR3, the DNA is TGTGCCAGCGGATGGGGGATTACTGAAGCTTTCTTT. This chain connects TRBV12-3 or TRBV12-4 to TRBJ1-1, with D possibly TRBD1 on 5 matching bases. The V end lost 8 bases, the J end lost 5 bases, and 12 bases lay between the germline ends. The CDR3 contains 12 residues.

The V call is TRBV29-1, the J call TRBJ2-3; D not resolved. V lost 6 bases to trimming and J lost 2 bases, with 18 bases between them. The CDR3 length is 15 residues. CDR1 is SQVTM and CDR2 is ANQGSEA in the germline V gene. The CDR3 region has the DNA TGCAGCGTCCTCAGAACCTCTGAAAACACAGATACGCAGTATTTT. This encodes CSVLRTSENTDTQYF.

The rearrangement joins TRBV24-1 to TRBJ2-3, with D possibly being TRBD1 (5 bases). This CDR3 has 17 residues. Germline CDR1 reads KGHDR; CDR2 reads SFDVKD. The V and J ends lost 3 bases and 0 bases respectively, with 15 bases between them. The CDR3 protein is CATSDPRRQTSTDTQYF. In DNA form, the CDR3 reads TGTGCCACCAGTGATCCCCGTAGACAGACTAGCACAGATACGCAGTATTTT.

The chain uses TRBV5-1 and TRBJ2-1; 7 nucleotides align to TRBD1. V lost 7 bases, J lost 4 bases, and 5 bases stayed unmatched. The germline V gene has CDR1 SGHRS and CDR2 YFSETQ. The CDR3 spans 13 residues. DNA of the CDR3: TGCGCCAGCGGGACAGCCTTATACAATGAGCAGTTCTTC. Translation: CASGTALYNEQFF.

Note on this clonotype: The junction shows a germline mismatch at one end, possibly a read error. The chain is built from TRBV20-1 and TRBJ1-1, with 9 bases identical to TRBD1. The CDR3 has 14 amino acids. Per the germline V gene, CDR1 is DFQATT and CDR2 is SNEGSKA (reference sequence). This CDR3 reads CGAREGTGRTEAFF. Written as DNA, the CDR3 is TGCGGTGCTAGAGAAGGGACAGGGCGGACTGAAGCTTTCTTT.

The V call is TRBV3-1, the J call TRBJ1-1; no definite D call. CDR1 and CDR2 (germline): LGHDT, YNNKEL (reference sequence). The CDR3 length is 17 residues. The germline V and J ends were trimmed by 2 bases and 6 bases, with 22 bases remaining between them. CDR3 bases: TGTGCCAGCAGCCAAAATTCGGGAATATCTCTTGGGTCTGAAGCTTTCTTT. Its translation: CASSQNSGISLGSEAFF.

The J gene is TRBJ2-5, the V gene TRBV7-9; D gene uncertain. The CDR3 has 15 residues. Germline lookup yields CDR1 SEHNR and CDR2 FQNEAQ (reference sequence). With 4 bases removed from V and 3 bases from J, the gap between germline ends came to 15 bases. The CDR3 nucleotides read TGTGCCAGCAGCTCAGACACCAGCAGAAAAGAGACCCAGTACTTC. Translation gives CASSSDTSRKETQYF.

This chain joins TRBV12-3 or TRBV12-4 and TRBJ1-2; D call uncertain. This CDR3 is 15 amino acids long. Trimming pared 2 bases from V and 4 bases from J, leaving 14 bases between. CDR3 protein: CASSLTRNTVYGYTF. CDR3 nucleotide sequence: TGTGCCAGCAGTTTAACGCGAAACACAGTCTATGGCTACACCTTC.

The J gene is TRBJ2-7, the V gene TRBV9; 10 bases align to TRBD1. CDR1 is SGDLS, CDR2 YYNGEE, per germline. The CDR3 contains 16 residues. After removal of 5 bases from V and 1 base from J, the junction contained 9 bases not matched to a gene. CDR3 loop: CASRDNDRGQSYEQYF. Written as DNA, the CDR3 is TGTGCCAGCAGGGACAACGACAGGGGGCAATCCTACGAGCAGTACTTC.

This clonotype was recorded a few times. The chain couples TRBV29-1 to TRBJ2-7; D is possibly TRBD1 (7 bases). In germline, CDR1 is SQVTM, CDR2 ANQGSEA. The CDR3 spans 12 residues. Deletions cut 7 bases from V and 6 bases from J, with 16 bases between. In nucleotides, the CDR3 is TGCAGCGGGGGAGGTCAGGGGGGCGAGCAGTACTTC. As protein: CSGGGQGGEQYF.

This chain links TRBV20-1 with TRBJ1-6; D is unresolved. CDR3 length equals 13 residues. V was trimmed by 5 bases and J by 11 bases, leaving 16 bases between them. Germline V CDR1 and CDR2: DFQATT, SNEGSKA (reference sequence). The CDR3 sequence is CSALAQGGAPLHF. The CDR3 coding sequence is TGCAGTGCTCTTGCTCAAGGCGGGGCACCCCTCCACTTT.

The CDR3 here is CAISESWTGVYEQYF. The DNA of the CDR3 is TGTGCCATCAGTGAGTCGTGGACAGGGGTCTACGAGCAGTACTTC. The V gene is TRBV10-3, the J gene TRBJ2-7, with TRBD1 matching 9 bases. This CDR3 region has 15 residues. V trimming: 0 bases; J trimming: 3 bases; junction bases outside the gene matches: 3. CDR1 is ENHRY, CDR2 SYGVKD, per germline.

The V and J genes are TRBV15 and TRBJ1-4; 8 bases match TRBD1. Per germline, CDR1 LNHNV and CDR2 YYDKDF (reference sequence). V lost 0 bases and J lost 4; bases outside the gene matches: 4. The CDR3 loop spans 16 amino acids. CDR3 region: CATSRDPGQGNEKLFF. DNA of the CDR3: TGTGCCACCAGCAGAGATCCAGGACAGGGTAATGAAAAACTGTTTTTT.

This clonotype occurred a few times. The rearrangement uses TRBV7-2 and TRBJ2-1, with 7 bases aligning to TRBD1. Per germline, CDR1 SGHTA and CDR2 FQGNSA. This CDR3 has 15 amino acids. Trimming cost V 5 bases and J 7 bases; bases outside gene matches: 11. In DNA, the CDR3 is TGTGCCAGCAGCCGACAGGGTGTGGGGTTTAATGAGCAGTTCTTC. Translated, it gives CASSRQGVGFNEQFF.

This clonotype came up a few times. The chain has TRBV4-1 and TRBJ2-3; weak D call: TRBD2 (6 bases). The V and J ends lost 0 bases and 2 bases respectively, with 15 bases between them. CDR3 size: 17 residues. The germline gives CDR1 MGHRA, CDR2 YSYEKL. In DNA form, the CDR3 reads TGCGCCAGCAGCCAAGATGCGGAGACTAGTGCCACAGATACGCAGTATTTT. It translates to CASSQDAETSATDTQYF.

This sequence joins TRBV29-1 and TRBJ1-1; D gene ambiguous. V lost 1 base and J 10 bases, leaving 16 bases between the germline ends. The CDR3 extends over 13 amino acids. Looked up from germline, CDR1 is SQVTM and CDR2 is ANQGSEA. The CDR3 loop reads CSVEGRKRAGAFF. The CDR3 region has the DNA TGCAGCGTTGAAGGGCGGAAGCGGGCTGGAGCTTTCTTT.

For this clonotype: A junction end diverges from the germline sequence, so it may reflect a read error. The V and J genes are TRBV10-3 and TRBJ2-7; D gene uncertain. Germline V lookup: CDR1 ENHRY, CDR2 SYGVKD. The CDR3 has 13 amino acids. The CDR3 DNA reads as TGTACCATCAGTGAGTATGTACACTACGAGCAGTACTTC. Its translation: CTISEYVHYEQYF.

The chain couples TRBV29-1 to TRBJ2-7; weak D call: TRBD2 (7 bases). V was shortened by 4 bases and J by 2 bases, with 15 bases between the two germline ends. Germline V gene lookup returns CDR1 SQVTM and CDR2 ANQGSEA. The CDR3 has 14 residues. CDR3 DNA sequence: TGCAGCGTTGGGGGGGGCCCCGAGGCCTACGAGCAGTACTTC. Amino acids: CSVGGGPEAYEQYF.

This clonotype was seen many times. One end of the junction does not line up with germline, which may come from a read error. The V and J genes are TRBV7-2 and TRBJ1-2, with TRBD1 as a possible D gene (5 bases). CDR3 length: 14 amino acids. Germline V CDR1 and CDR2: SGHTA, FQGNSA. The DNA of the CDR3 is TGTGCCAGCAGTTTAGCAGGGCCGTCCTATGGCTACACCTTC. Protein: CASSLAGPSYGYTF.

CDR3 bases: TGCAGTGCTAGAGATGCCGGACAGGGATTCTCCTACGAGCAGTTCTTC. Translation gives CSARDAGQGFSYEQFF. The J gene is TRBJ2-1, the V gene TRBV20-1, with 8 bases matching TRBD1. This CDR3 comprises 16 residues. V was clipped by 0 bases and J by 10 bases; unmatched bases: 14. Germline V gene lookup returns CDR1 DFQATT and CDR2 SNEGSKA (reference sequence).

This clonotype appeared a few times. J is TRBJ2-5 and V is TRBV20-1; D is undetermined. TRBJ2-7 matches the DNA end more closely, so the J call is doubtful. Germline CDR1 DFQATT, CDR2 SNEGSKA (reference sequence). This CDR3 is built from 11 residues. The CDR3 reads CSATPHNEQYF. The CDR3 bases are TGCAGTGCTACCCCGCACAACGAGCAGTACTTC.

J is TRBJ2-4 and V is TRBV7-2, with a possible D match to TRBD2 (6 bases). Germline CDR1 is SGHTA and CDR2 is FQGNSA. The CDR3 runs 15 residues. V dropped 5 bases and J dropped 13 bases, with 24 bases sitting between them. This chain's CDR3 is CASSQRLVKGREQYF. The CDR3 DNA is TGTGCCAGCAGCCAGAGACTAGTAAAGGGTCGGGAGCAGTACTTC.

This clonotype was recorded a few times. CDR3 in amino acids: CAISESTGRGDYGYTF. CDR3 coding DNA: TGTGCCATCAGTGAGTCGACTGGCAGGGGTGACTATGGCTACACCTTC. The genes are TRBV10-3 and TRBJ1-2; tentative D call: TRBD1 (6 bases). Between the trimmed V and J ends, which lost 0 bases and 3 bases, there was a span of 14 bases. The CDR3 is made up of 16 amino acids. Germline-derived CDR1 and CDR2 are ENHRY and SYGVKD.

This clonotype was seen just once. The chain couples TRBV5-1 to TRBJ2-1, with D tentatively TRBD2 (6 bases). V lost 9 bases and J lost 5, with 18 bases in between. Germline CDR1 is SGHRS and CDR2 is YFSETQ. The CDR3 is 14 residues long. The CDR3 coding sequence is TGCGCCACGGCCGAGGTAGCGGCTGACAATGAGCAGTTCTTC. Its protein product is CATAEVAADNEQFF.

CDR3 sequence: CSARDSGLGGSNNEQFF. The CDR3, as DNA: TGCAGTGCTAGAGATTCGGGGCTGGGGGGATCGAACAATGAGCAGTTCTTC. The chain uses TRBV20-1 and TRBJ2-1; weak D call: TRBD2 (6 bases). CDR3 length: 17 amino acids. The V gene lost 0 bases and the J gene lost 5 bases, with 20 bases spanning the gap. Germline CDR1 and CDR2: DFQATT and SNEGSKA (reference sequence).

This clonotype was found a few times. The chain is built from TRBV7-2 and TRBJ1-5, with D tentatively TRBD1 (5 bases). Germline CDR1 reads SGHTA; CDR2 reads FQGNSA. V was shortened by 1 base and J by 5 bases, with 9 bases between the two germline ends. There are 14 residues in the CDR3. The CDR3 sequence: CASSLVVGDQPQHF. DNA for the CDR3: TGTGCCAGCAGCTTAGTGGTGGGGGATCAGCCCCAGCATTTT.

This clonotype has just a few counts. This chain connects TRBV7-2 to TRBJ2-5, with 10 bases lining up with TRBD1. The CDR3 contains 17 residues. J was trimmed by 5 bases and V by 2 bases; bases with no gene match: 11. The germline V gene encodes CDR1 SGHTA and CDR2 FQGNSA. In DNA form, the CDR3 reads TGTGCCAGCAGCTTAAACTTACAGACAGGGGGCAGGGAGACCCAGTACTTC. It specifies CASSLNLQTGGRETQYF.

This clonotype was detected a few times. The genes are TRBV4-3 and TRBJ2-5, with D unclear. Germline V gene lookup returns CDR1 LGHNA and CDR2 YSLEER. V lost 2 bases to trimming and J lost 0 bases, with 7 bases between them. The CDR3 consists of 14 residues. The CDR3 here is CASSQNSYQETQYF. CDR3 nucleotide sequence: TGCGCCAGCAGCCAAAACTCGTACCAAGAGACCCAGTACTTC.

This CDR3 reads CSASPSLEMPQHF. The CDR3 DNA follows: TGCAGTGCTAGCCCCAGCCTTGAGATGCCCCAGCATTTT. V usage is TRBV20-1 and J usage is TRBJ1-5; D ambiguous. V shed 3 bases and J shed 9 bases, with 15 bases lying between them. CDR3 size: 13 residues. Germline lookup yields CDR1 DFQATT and CDR2 SNEGSKA (reference sequence).

The chain carries TRBV7-2 and TRBJ2-3; the D gene is possibly TRBD2 (6 bases). The ends were cut back, 8 bases at V and 3 bases at J, with 18 bases in the middle. The germline CDR1 and CDR2 sequences are SGHTA and FQGNSA. The CDR3 has 15 amino acids. The DNA of the CDR3 is TGTGCCAGCCGGACGGGACTCCCGGAAACAGATACGCAGTATTTT. This sequence encodes CASRTGLPETDTQYF.